The 20 T cell receptor beta chains presented below share a single source sample, sequenced in a study of blood T cell repertoires in COVID-19. Using immunoSEQ multiplex PCR, the repertoire was profiled, and TCRdb retains in-frame clones only, with some absent. The sample has about 56,000 clones, approximately 80% seen once. The material sequenced was peripheral blood. The receptors were sampled from a woman aged 80 or older with acute or convalescent COVID-19.

This clone was found once. The rearrangement links TRBV20-1 to TRBJ1-5; 7 nucleotides line up with TRBD1. Trimming cost V 6 bases and J 13 bases; bases outside gene matches: 9. The CDR3 is 11 residues long. Germline V CDR1 and CDR2: DFQATT, SNEGSKA (reference sequence). The CDR3: CSASRTGTQHF. CDR3 sequence (DNA): TGCAGTGCCTCTCGGACAGGCACGCAGCATTTT.

The chain employs TRBV5-1 and TRBJ1-6, with unresolved D. V was clipped by 5 bases and J by 3 bases, with 12 bases between them. This CDR3 region has 15 residues. In germline, CDR1 is SGHRS, CDR2 YFSETQ. This CDR3 reads CASSVESGYNSPLHF. CDR3 nucleotides: TGCGCCAGCAGTGTCGAGAGCGGCTATAATTCACCCCTCCACTTT.

The J gene is TRBJ1-6, the V gene TRBV15, with 11 bases lining up with TRBD1. Germline values: CDR1 LNHNV, CDR2 YYDKDF (reference sequence). The CDR3 runs to 16 residues. The trim removed 0 bases at V and 9 bases at J, leaving 4 bases unmatched. This CDR3 reads CATSRDRGTGGSPLHF. CDR3 sequence (DNA): TGTGCCACCAGCAGAGATCGGGGGACAGGGGGTTCACCCCTCCACTTT.

The chain combines TRBV5-1 with TRBJ1-1; D ambiguous. In germline, CDR1 is SGHRS, CDR2 YFSETQ. Trimming pared 0 bases from V and 7 bases from J, leaving 10 bases between. This CDR3 comprises 13 residues. The CDR3 is CASSLAGRVEAFF. As DNA, the CDR3 is TGCGCCAGCAGCTTGGCGGGGAGGGTTGAAGCTTTCTTT. Using reference TRBV5-1 and TRBJ1-1 for the parts outside the CDR3, the full variable domain is KAGVTQTPRYLIKTRGQQVTLSCSPISGHRSVSWYQQTPGQGLQFLFEYFSETQRNKGNFPGRFSGRQFSNSRSEMNVSTLELGDSALYLCASSLAGRVEAFFGQGTRLTVV.

CDR3: CASNSEGQGNSPLHF. CDR3 sequence (DNA): TGTGCCAGTAATTCAGAGGGACAGGGCAACTCACCCCTCCACTTT. This chain uses TRBV19 with TRBJ1-6; 9 positions match TRBD1. The CDR3 runs 15 residues. V gave up 7 bases and J gave up 10 bases; unmatched junction bases: 11. The germline V gene encodes CDR1 LNHDA and CDR2 SQIVND (reference sequence).

The DNA for the CDR3 is TGTGCCATCAGTGAAAGGACAGAAAGCGAAGCTTTCTTT. It translates to CAISERTESEAFF. The chain combines TRBV10-3 with TRBJ1-1, with a possible D match to TRBD1 (6 bases). The CDR3 covers 13 residues. The ends were cut back, 3 bases at V and 8 bases at J, with 13 bases in the middle. CDR1 is ENHRY, CDR2 SYGVKD, per germline.

The gene calls are TRBV27 and TRBJ1-1; the match to TRBD1 covers 7 bases. V dropped 5 bases and J dropped 6; count of bases not matched to a gene: 9. CDR1 is MNHEY and CDR2 is SMNVEV in the germline V gene (reference sequence). There are 14 residues in the CDR3. The CDR3 DNA reads as TGTGCCAGCAGTACGCTCGACAGGGCTGCTGAAGCTTTCTTT. Translating it yields CASSTLDRAAEAFF.

DNA for the CDR3: TGTGCCACCAGGGAGACTATGAATGATGAGCAGTTCTTC. Protein: CATRETMNDEQFF. The chain joins TRBV24-1 to TRBJ2-1; possibly TRBD2 for D (5 bases). Trimming removed 7 bases from V and 8 bases from J, with 14 bases in between. Germline V gives CDR1 KGHDR, CDR2 SFDVKD. CDR3 length equals 13 residues.

This clone was seen once. The J gene is TRBJ2-5, the V gene TRBV2; D unresolved. This CDR3 region has 11 residues. The germline V gene encodes CDR1 SNHLY and CDR2 FYNNEI. The germline V and J ends were trimmed by 7 bases and 3 bases, with 6 bases remaining between them. In nucleotides, the CDR3 is TGTGCCAGCACCGAGGAAGAGACCCAGTACTTC. Translating it yields CASTEEETQYF.

In its sample, this clone was seen once. The rearrangement links TRBV5-1 to TRBJ1-6; a possible D gene is TRBD1 (5 bases). Germline V gene sequence: CDR1 SGHRS, CDR2 YFSETQ. The CDR3 loop spans 15 amino acids. The ends were cut back, 4 bases at V and 7 bases at J, with 15 bases in the middle. CDR3 nucleotides: TGCGCCAGCAGCGCAAGCAGGGCCCAGAATTCACCCCTCCACTTT. Protein product: CASSASRAQNSPLHF.

CDR3 sequence (DNA): TGTGCCACCAGTGATCCGGGTGGAGGCATCCCCAATGAGCAGTTCTTC. It codes for CATSDPGGGIPNEQFF. The chain recombines TRBV24-1 with TRBJ2-1; tentative D call: TRBD2 (5 bases). Germline CDR1 reads KGHDR; CDR2 reads SFDVKD. V gave up 3 bases and J gave up 6 bases, with 17 bases separating them. CDR3 size: 16 residues.

The V call is TRBV10-1, the J call TRBJ1-5, with D perhaps TRBD1 (5 bases). Trimming cost V 0 bases and J 1 base, with 10 bases left between them. The CDR3 sequence is 16 residues long. The germline CDR1 and CDR2 sequences are WNHNN and SYGVQD (reference sequence). The CDR3 nucleotides are TGCGCCAGCAGTGAGTCGACCAAGGGGAGCAATCAGCCCCAGCATTTT. As protein: CASSESTKGSNQPQHF.

This sequence joins TRBV20-1 and TRBJ1-4, with D perhaps TRBD1 (5 bases). This CDR3 is 11 amino acids long. The germline gives CDR1 DFQATT, CDR2 SNEGSKA (reference sequence). The CDR3 loop reads CIMGHNEKLFF. As DNA, the CDR3 is TGCATTATGGGGCATAATGAAAAACTGTTTTTT.

The V and J genes are TRBV5-1 and TRBJ2-5; possibly TRBD1 for D (6 bases). CDR1 and CDR2 (germline): SGHRS, YFSETQ. The germline V and J ends were trimmed by 0 bases and 2 bases, with 8 bases remaining between them. CDR3 length: 14 residues. CDR3 amino acids: CASSLGTDQETQYF. CDR3 coding DNA: TGCGCCAGCAGCTTGGGGACAGATCAAGAGACCCAGTACTTC.

The chain links TRBV6-6 to TRBJ2-1; 12 bases align to TRBD1. CDR1 is MNHNY and CDR2 is SVGAGI in the germline V gene (reference sequence). The CDR3 consists of 15 residues. The V gene end was trimmed by 5 bases and the J gene end by 4 bases; junction bases not matched to a gene: 3. Here the CDR3 DNA reads TGTGCCAGCAGTCCGGGACAGGGGGCTTACAATGAGCAGTTCTTC. Translating gives CASSPGQGAYNEQFF.

About this clone: Different DNA sequences within this sample yield the same CDR3. This sequence joins TRBV3-1 (or the pseudogene TRBV3-2) and TRBJ2-1, with 7 bases matching TRBD2. Germline CDR1 is LGHDT and CDR2 is YNNKEL (reference sequence). CDR3 size: 14 residues. The ends lost 2 bases at V and 3 bases at J; junction bases unmatched: 1. The DNA for the CDR3 is TGTGCCAGCAGCCAATCGGGGGGCTACAATGAGCAGTTCTTC. This gives the protein CASSQSGGYNEQFF.

This sequence joins TRBV19 and TRBJ1-5; unclear D gene. Germline loops: CDR1 LNHDA, CDR2 SQIVND (reference sequence). The length of the CDR3 is 16 residues. V lost 4 bases and J 1 base, leaving 14 bases between the germline ends. CDR3 DNA: TGTGCCAGTAGTAAGATGGGAGGTATAAGCAATCAGCCCCAGCATTTT. Translated, it gives CASSKMGGISNQPQHF.

The V gene is TRBV6-2 or TRBV6-3, the J gene TRBJ2-1, with TRBD2 as a possible D gene (6 bases). The CDR3 spans 15 residues. CDR1 and CDR2 (germline): MNHEY, SVGEGT. The ends were cut back, 3 bases at V and 0 bases at J, with 9 bases in the middle. CDR3 in amino acids: CASSYRGSSYNEQFF. The CDR3 DNA is TGTGCCAGCAGTTATCGGGGGAGCTCCTACAATGAGCAGTTCTTC.

The chain links TRBV6-5 to TRBJ1-1; possibly TRBD1 for D (6 bases). With 2 bases removed from V and 7 bases from J, the gap between germline ends came to 8 bases. Germline V gene lookup returns CDR1 MNHEY and CDR2 SVGAGI. The CDR3 is made up of 12 amino acids. The CDR3 DNA sequence: TGTGCCAGCAGTTACGACAGGATTGAAGCTTTCTTT. This translates into CASSYDRIEAFF.

The CDR3 sequence: CASSPGLAGGLEQFF. CDR3 DNA: TGTGCCAGCAGCCCCGGACTAGCGGGGGGGTTGGAGCAGTTCTTC. The chain employs TRBV5-4 and TRBJ2-1; TRBD2 matches 15 bases. The junction had 6 bases not matched to a gene; V was cut back by 4 bases and J by 10 bases. CDR1 SGHNT and CDR2 YYREEE come from the germline V gene (reference sequence). The CDR3 covers 15 residues.